What follows are 28 T cell receptor beta chains derived from one specimen sequenced in a study of cytomegalovirus exposure and HLA in healthy donors (dated by TCRdb to about 2017). Library construction relied on the immunoSEQ multiplex PCR assay. For the multiplex PCR, a mixture combining 60 forward primers for TCR Vbeta segments and 13 reverse primers for TCR Jbeta segments was used. TCRdb's version of the immuneACCESS table is confined to in-frame rearrangements and falls short of the full clone set. An unresolved V gene accounts for under half of the shortfall where checked; the remainder is of unknown origin. A total of under 200,000 clones appear in this sample, roughly 80% of them only once. The ten largest clonotypes hold about 2% of the sample. The sample comprised PBMCs. These receptors were collected from a human donor in good health.

The chain uses TRBV27 and TRBJ2-3, with a tentative D call TRBD1 (6 bases). The germline CDR1 and CDR2 sequences are MNHEY and SMNVEV (reference sequence). The CDR3 contains 15 residues. Trimming cost V 6 bases and J 3 bases, with 16 bases left between them. The CDR3 DNA sequence: TGTGCCAGCAGAGGGGTGGGGGCAGGGACAGATACGCAGTATTTT. As protein: CASRGVGAGTDTQYF.

This rearrangement joins TRBV10-1 to TRBJ2-2; D gene ambiguous. The V end was cut by 3 bases, the J end by 6 bases, with 5 bases between. The CDR3 is 12 amino acids. Germline V gene sequence: CDR1 WNHNN, CDR2 SYGVQD (reference sequence). CDR3 nucleotides: TGCGCCAGCAGTGAAAGCGCCGGGGAGCTGTTTTTT. It is translated as CASSESAGELFF.

The gene calls are TRBV7-2 and TRBJ2-2; possibly TRBD2 for D (5 bases). The CDR3 sequence is 15 residues long. V was clipped by 5 bases and J by 4 bases, with 14 bases between them. Germline V gene lookup returns CDR1 SGHTA and CDR2 FQGNSA. The CDR3 reads CASSPQTTGTGELFF. The CDR3 region has the DNA TGTGCCAGCAGCCCCCAGACTACGGGCACCGGGGAGCTGTTTTTT.

J is TRBJ2-1 and V is TRBV5-4, with 8 bases aligning to TRBD1. Trimming at V came to 4 bases and at J to 4 bases, leaving 4 bases not matched to a gene. The CDR3 length is 14 residues. CDR1 and CDR2 from the germline V gene are SGHNT and YYREEE (reference sequence). CDR3 DNA sequence: TGTGCCAGCAGCGCAGGGGGCGGGTACAATGAGCAGTTCTTC. Its translation: CASSAGGGYNEQFF.

The chain links TRBV6-1 to TRBJ2-3; 7 positions agree with TRBD1. CDR1 and CDR2 (germline): MNHNS, SASEGT. J was trimmed by 2 bases and V by 6 bases; bases with no gene match: 5. There are 14 residues in the CDR3. The CDR3 here is CASRNRGLTDTQYF. CDR3 sequence (DNA): TGTGCCAGCAGGAACAGGGGCCTCACAGATACGCAGTATTTT.

The chain joins TRBV10-1 to TRBJ1-3, with D perhaps TRBD1 (5 bases). Trimming pared 11 bases from V and 0 bases from J, leaving 11 bases between. This CDR3 contains 13 residues. CDR1 and CDR2 from the germline V gene are WNHNN and SYGVQD (reference sequence). This CDR3 is CALKQGSGNTIYF. The CDR3 region has the DNA TGCGCCCTAAAGCAGGGCTCTGGAAACACCATATATTTT.

This rearrangement joins TRBV5-1 to TRBJ1-2, with 8 bases identical to TRBD1. CDR3 length: 14 amino acids. CDR1 is SGHRS, CDR2 YFSETQ, per germline. V was pared by 3 bases and J by 2 bases, with 3 bases of the junction left unmatched. The CDR3 here is CASSYGQGNYGYTF. CDR3 DNA: TGCGCCAGCAGCTACGGACAGGGAAACTATGGCTACACCTTC.

The V call is TRBV6-5, the J call TRBJ1-1; no clear D. From germline, CDR1 is MNHEY and CDR2 SVGAGI. This CDR3 contains 16 residues. Trimming left V 0 bases short and J 1 base short, with 12 bases between. DNA of the CDR3: TGTGCCAGCAGTTACTCGAGCGGGGAGGCGAACACTGAAGCTTTCTTT. This sequence encodes CASSYSSGEANTEAFF.

This chain joins TRBV2 and TRBJ2-7; TRBD1 matches at 9 bases. The trim removed 5 bases at V and 2 bases at J, leaving 1 base unmatched. This CDR3 has 13 amino acids. CDR1 SNHLY and CDR2 FYNNEI come from the germline V gene. In DNA, the CDR3 is TGTGCCAGCAGTAGGACAGGGGCCTACGAGCAGTACTTC. Its protein is CASSRTGAYEQYF.

This sequence joins TRBV27 and TRBJ2-2; D not certain. V gave up 7 bases and J gave up 5 bases, with 8 bases separating them. In germline, CDR1 is MNHEY, CDR2 SMNVEV (reference sequence). The CDR3 runs 12 residues. The CDR3 DNA sequence: TGTGCCAGCACTTTCGGGACCGGGGAGCTGTTTTTT. This translates into CASTFGTGELFF.

The CDR3 here is CASRRGVSTEAFF. CDR3 coding DNA: TGTGCCAGCAGACGGGGGGTTAGCACTGAAGCTTTCTTT. J is TRBJ1-1 and V is TRBV6-5, with D tentatively TRBD1 (5 bases). There are 13 residues in the CDR3. Germline loops: CDR1 MNHEY, CDR2 SVGAGI. V shed 6 bases and J shed 4 bases, with 12 bases lying between them.

The rearrangement uses TRBV4-3 and TRBJ1-5; D call uncertain. Per germline, CDR1 LGHNA and CDR2 YSLEER. Trimming shortened V by 1 base and J by 1 base, and 14 bases separated the two germline ends. This CDR3 is 17 amino acids long. CDR3 protein: CASSQAFPPRSNQPQHF. The CDR3 DNA sequence: TGCGCCAGCAGCCAAGCTTTCCCCCCTAGGAGCAATCAGCCCCAGCATTTT.

The gene calls are TRBV6-6 and TRBJ2-1; the match to TRBD1 covers 7 bases. The CDR3 runs 16 residues. Germline loops: CDR1 MNHNY, CDR2 SVGAGI (reference sequence). Unmatched junction bases numbered 12, after V lost 6 bases and J lost 4 bases. CDR3 sequence (DNA): TGTGCCAGCAGCCAAGGGGGCCCCGAACCTTACAATGAGCAGTTCTTC. Translating gives CASSQGGPEPYNEQFF.

Written as DNA, the CDR3 is TGTGCTAGTGGTAATCAGGGGGCAGGGGGGTCTGGAAACACCATATATTTT. It encodes CASGNQGAGGSGNTIYF. The rearrangement joins TRBV12-5 to TRBJ1-3, with TRBD1 matching over 8 bases. The CDR3 is made up of 17 amino acids. V trimming: 5 bases; J trimming: 1 base; junction bases outside the gene matches: 10. Germline lookup yields CDR1 LGHNT and CDR2 FRNRAP.

This rearrangement joins TRBV7-9 to TRBJ2-7; 11 positions agree with TRBD1. Per the germline V gene, CDR1 is SEHNR and CDR2 is FQNEAQ (reference sequence). CDR3 length: 14 residues. J was trimmed by 7 bases and V by 4 bases; bases with no gene match: 6. The CDR3 nucleotides are TGTGCCAGCAGCTCCGGACAGGGGGCTAGAGAGCAGTACTTC. It is translated as CASSSGQGAREQYF.

The gene calls are TRBV14 and TRBJ1-5, with D perhaps matching TRBD1 (6 bases). There are 21 residues in the CDR3. The V gene lost 0 bases and the J gene lost 0 bases, with 24 bases spanning the gap. Germline CDR1 SGHDN, CDR2 FVKESK. The CDR3 sequence is CASSQDPRWGQPEYSNQPQHF. The CDR3 nucleotides read TGTGCCAGCAGCCAAGATCCTCGGTGGGGGCAACCAGAATATAGCAATCAGCCCCAGCATTTT.

V and J are TRBV5-6 and TRBJ1-2; D unclear. Germline V CDR1 and CDR2: SGHDT, YYEEEE. Trimming cost V 1 base and J 5 bases, with 12 bases left between them. The CDR3 runs to 14 residues. CDR3 nucleotides: TGTGCCAGCAGCTTGTACAGATTGGCGTATGGCTACACCTTC. It is translated as CASSLYRLAYGYTF.

CDR3 coding DNA: TGTGCCAGCAGCCAAGATCTACAGGGTGGTTATGGCTACACCTTC. Its protein is CASSQDLQGGYGYTF. The V gene is TRBV14, the J gene TRBJ1-2, with a weak D call TRBD1 (6 bases). Germline-derived CDR1 and CDR2 are SGHDN and FVKESK. V gave up 0 bases and J gave up 5 bases, with 13 bases separating them. The length of the CDR3 is 15 residues. The variable domain in full, completed from reference TRBV14 and TRBJ1-2, reads EAGVTQFPSHSVIEKGQTVTLRCDPISGHDNLYWYRRVMGKEIKFLLHFVKESKQDESGMPNNRFLAERTGGTYSTLKVQPAELEDSGVYFCASSQDLQGGYGYTFGSGTRLTVV.

This clone was counted a few times. The gene calls are TRBV2 and TRBJ2-7, with D possibly being TRBD2 (6 bases). CDR3 length: 13 amino acids. The germline gives CDR1 SNHLY, CDR2 FYNNEI. The V end was cut by 7 bases, the J end by 4 bases, with 14 bases between. This chain's CDR3 is CASTRDFNYEQYF. The CDR3 DNA reads as TGTGCCAGCACCCGGGACTTCAATTACGAGCAGTACTTC.

The chain couples TRBV5-1 to TRBJ2-2; TRBD1 is a possible D gene (6 bases). Trimming removed 3 bases at V and 3 bases at J, with 9 bases between. Per the germline V gene, CDR1 is SGHRS and CDR2 is YFSETQ. This CDR3 has 14 amino acids. The CDR3 spells CASSSGQYTGELFF. CDR3 bases: TGCGCCAGCAGCTCCGGACAGTACACCGGGGAGCTGTTTTTT.

This chain connects TRBV4-3 to TRBJ2-2; D not certain. The CDR3 totals 16 residues. Germline values: CDR1 LGHNA, CDR2 YSLEER. Trimming took off 0 bases at V and 0 bases at J, with 8 bases between the two ends. CDR3 nucleotides: TGCGCCAGCAGCCAAGATGTGGCTCCGAACACCGGGGAGCTGTTTTTT. Translating it yields CASSQDVAPNTGELFF.

As DNA, the CDR3 is TGTGCCAGCAGCCCCGGACTAGCTTCGCTACATGAGCAGTTCTTC. This sequence encodes CASSPGLASLHEQFF. This chain links TRBV6-6 with TRBJ2-1; TRBD2 matches at 8 bases. Germline V CDR1 and CDR2: MNHNY, SVGAGI (reference sequence). This CDR3 spans 15 amino acids. Losses at the gene ends were 6 bases for V and 8 bases for J; bases not matched to a gene: 12.

J is TRBJ1-3 and V is TRBV7-9; D is unresolved. Between the trimmed V and J ends, which lost 4 bases and 4 bases, there was a span of 11 bases. This CDR3 comprises 14 residues. Germline values: CDR1 SEHNR, CDR2 FQNEAQ (reference sequence). CDR3 sequence: CASSSSRGGNTIYF. In DNA, the CDR3 is TGTGCCAGCAGCTCGTCCAGAGGGGGAAACACCATATATTTT. The variable domain in full, with the rest retrieved from reference TRBV7-9 and TRBJ1-3, is DTGVSQNPRHKITKRGQNVTFRCDPISEHNRLYWYRQTLGQGPEFLTYFQNEAQLEKSRLLSDRFSAERPKGSFSTLEIQRTEQGDSAMYLCASSSSRGGNTIYFGEGSWLTVV.

The chain combines TRBV5-4 with TRBJ2-5, with a weak D call TRBD2 (5 bases). CDR1 is SGHNT and CDR2 is YYREEE in the germline V gene (reference sequence). CDR3 length: 14 residues. V gave up 0 bases and J gave up 4 bases, with 10 bases separating them. The CDR3 coding sequence is TGTGCCAGCAGCTTGGAAGGAGGCGGAGAGACCCAGTACTTC. This gives the protein CASSLEGGGETQYF.

The V and J genes are TRBV6-6 and TRBJ1-3, with a weak D call TRBD1 (5 bases). Trimming shortened V by 4 bases and J by 0 bases, and 10 bases separated the two germline ends. Germline V gene sequence: CDR1 MNHNY, CDR2 SVGAGI (reference sequence). This CDR3 is 15 amino acids long. In DNA, the CDR3 is TGTGCCAGCAGTTCTATTGGGGCCTCTGGAAACACCATATATTTT. This encodes CASSSIGASGNTIYF.

V usage is TRBV4-3 and J usage is TRBJ2-3; D not certain. The germline V gene has CDR1 LGHNA and CDR2 YSLEER. This CDR3 is 16 amino acids long. V was cut by 0 bases and J by 1 base, with 11 bases left in between. This chain's CDR3 is CASSQEFRVGTDTQYF. In DNA, the CDR3 is TGCGCCAGCAGCCAAGAATTCCGAGTTGGCACAGATACGCAGTATTTT.

The chain links TRBV19 to TRBJ2-7, with 8 positions matching TRBD1. The V gene end was trimmed by 5 bases and the J gene end by 3 bases; junction bases not matched to a gene: 9. The CDR3 extends over 15 amino acids. Germline V gene data show CDR1 as LNHDA and CDR2 as SQIVND (reference sequence). The CDR3 loop reads CASSSKGQGVYEQYF. The CDR3 bases are TGTGCCAGTAGTTCGAAAGGACAGGGCGTCTACGAGCAGTACTTC.

This chain connects TRBV6-5 to TRBJ1-1; D is possibly TRBD1 (5 bases). V lost 8 bases to trimming and J lost 4 bases, with 14 bases between them. Germline V CDR1 and CDR2: MNHEY, SVGAGI. CDR3 length: 13 amino acids. In nucleotides, the CDR3 is TGTGCCAGCGAGGACAAAAAATTCACTGAAGCTTTCTTT. Its translation is CASEDKKFTEAFF.